This T cell receptor beta chain was recorded in a study of blood T cell repertoires in COVID-19 (dated by TCRdb to the early 2020s). In the study overall: Samples covering the acute and convalescent phases of COVID-19 were provided by collaborators in the United States, Italy and Spain. The material from the prospective study consisted of cDNA or gDNA derived from T cells, B-cell-depleted T cells, or PBMCs. Sample metadata almost always included a de-identified subject ID, COVID-19 status, age in years and sex. Where HLA class I and class II types were available, the types were taken from metadata supplied by the sample provider, not from assay-based typing. The repertoires were released in a freely available public database meant as a resource for research on the immune response to SARS-CoV-2. Samples came from the ongoing ImmuneRACE study (first 160 participants) plus 1,254 subjects from 6 global collaborators. The dataset comprised deeply sampled blood TCRbeta repertoires from subjects exposed to, actively infected with, or recovered from COVID-19. Summary of the overall study and its limitations: How much clinical and demographic metadata was included differed by source and by participant, and the metadata was provided uncurated.

A remark on this clone: Its antigen specificity is not known. One base away there is no much larger clone; base qualities are not given.

The immunoSEQ Assay, a bias-controlled multiplex PCR, was used to amplify TCRbeta CDR3 regions from genomic DNA. In the paper's pipeline: Nucleated cell counts per sample were estimated from amplification of reference gene primers within the assay. Sequence reads were collapsed and filtered to measure the absolute abundance of every unique TCRbeta CDR3 rearrangement. Productive Simpson clonality was computed per sample as the square root of Simpson's diversity index over productive rearrangements. TCRdb took this table from immuneACCESS and kept in-frame rearrangements with V and J called. Such tables lack part of the clones; where checked against another copy, unresolved V genes explain under half of the gap, and the rest is unexplained. V and J calls plus clone size are reproduced from that table; the DNA served to infer D and trimming. Recorded for this sample are about 46,000 clones; around 87% of them occurred a single time. The top ten constitute roughly 15% of the sample.

Each collaborating institution followed its own protocols to collect whole blood in K2EDTA tubes. Collaborator samples were shipped for TCRbeta analysis as frozen whole blood, isolated PBMCs, or DNA extracted from either sample type. Inclusive of the bounding cysteine and phenylalanine, the CDR3 is 14 residues long. The kept DNA is CDR3 alone, 42 bases in frame from the first base. Germline trimming amounts to 3 bases on V and 6 bases on J, with 6 as the count of junction bases outside the gene matches. The germline V gene encodes CDR1 SEHNR and CDR2 FQNEAQ (reference sequence). The sequence derives from a human donor in a cohort sampled during active COVID-19. Material for sequencing was peripheral blood. The chain is encoded by TRBV7-9 joined to TRBJ1-1, and TRBD1 aligns with 8 junction nucleotides. In nucleotides, the sequence is TGTGCCAGCAGCTTTCCAGGGGGCGGACCTGAAGCTTTCTTT. The encoded protein is CASSFPGGGPEAFF. Outside the CDR3, residues come from the reference TRBV7-9 and TRBJ1-1 proteins, so the full variable domain is: DTGVSQNPRHKITKRGQNVTFRCDPISEHNRLYWYRQTLGQGPEFLTYFQNEAQLEKSRLLSDRFSAERPKGSFSTLEIQRTEQGDSAMYLCASSFPGGGPEAFFGQGTRLTVV.